What follows are 5 T cell receptor beta chains derived from one specimen sequenced in a study of T-cell reconstitution after alpha-beta-depleted transplantation in children. Unique molecular identifiers were used in preparing the TCRbeta library. TCRdb re-analysed the PCR reads in MiXCR, keeping a single row per CDR3 protein. The sample contains fewer than 550,000 distinct CDR3 sequences, about an eighth of which appear only once. The sample here was PBMCs, mostly from graft donor cells, taken 180 days after TCRalphabeta/CD19-depleted stem cell transplant. These receptors originate from a female patient between 2 and 15 years old who had a stem cell transplant for aplastic anemia, so the T cells may come from the graft donor.

This clonotype has only a few counts. This chain links TRBV12-3 or TRBV12-4 with TRBJ2-1; 9 bases are shared with TRBD1. V was pared by 3 bases and J by 0 bases, with 9 bases of the junction left unmatched. CDR3 size: 18 residues. In DNA, the CDR3 is TGTGCCAGCAGTTTCTGGACAGGGGAGAAATACTCCTACAATGAGCAGTTCTTC. This sequence encodes CASSFWTGEKYSYNEQFF.

This clonotype was seen more than once but under ten times. This chain uses TRBV10-3 with TRBJ2-1, with D perhaps given as TRBD1 or TRBD2 (5 bases each). Germline CDR1 is ENHRY and CDR2 is SYGVKD. The CDR3 consists of 17 residues. Trimming took 6 bases from V and 0 from J, leaving 18 bases between them. The chain's CDR3 is CAIRLPWGSNSYNEQFF. The DNA of the CDR3 is TGTGCCATCAGATTACCTTGGGGGAGTAACTCCTACAATGAGCAGTTCTTC.

At least ten counts were recorded for this clonotype. The rearrangement joins TRBV5-1 to TRBJ2-5, with D possibly matching TRBD1 (5 bases). Germline CDR1 reads SGHRS; CDR2 reads YFSETQ. With 3 bases removed from V and 4 bases from J, the gap between germline ends came to 10 bases. This CDR3 is 13 amino acids long. The CDR3, as DNA: TGCGCCAGCAGCTCTGGGGCCAGAGAGACCCAGTACTTC. Its translation: CASSSGARETQYF.

The chain combines TRBV7-3 with TRBJ1-1; 7 positions agree with TRBD1. Germline V gene lookup returns CDR1 SGHTA and CDR2 FQGTGA. The CDR3 is made up of 13 amino acids. V shed 6 bases, J shed 11 bases, and the junction held 12 bases outside the gene matches. The CDR3, as DNA: TGTGCCAGCAGTATCGAACACAGGGGAAACGCTTTCTTT. It is translated as CASSIEHRGNAFF.

The genes are TRBV28 and TRBJ1-6, with 9 bases that match TRBD1. Germline CDR1 MDHEN, CDR2 SYDVKM. V was pared by 1 base and J by 8 bases, with 6 bases of the junction left unmatched. The CDR3 sequence is 16 residues long. The CDR3, as DNA: TGTGCCAGCAGTTTATTTGGGACAGGGCCCGATTCACCCCTCCACTTT. This gives the protein CASSLFGTGPDSPLHF.